The 6 T cell receptor beta chains below all came from one sample that was sequenced in a study of OX40 agonist ivuxolimab in advanced cancers. Profiling relied on immunoSEQ multiplex PCR, and the TCRdb table lists in-frame clones only, not all of them. The data contain some 59,000 clones, around 90% of them singletons. Sample: CD4+ or CD8+ T cells sorted from blood, taken in a trial of the OX40 agonist ivuxolimab. These receptors all come from an adult with an advanced solid tumor such as melanoma, head and neck, liver or kidney cancer.

This chain links TRBV4-3 with TRBJ1-5; no definite D call. Trimming took 1 base from V and 4 from J, leaving 11 bases between them. CDR1 is LGHNA, CDR2 YSLEER, per germline. This CDR3 comprises 15 residues. The CDR3 is CASSQALSGNQPQHF. The DNA of the CDR3 is TGCGCCAGCAGCCAAGCCCTGTCGGGGAATCAGCCCCAGCATTTT.

The chain carries TRBV6-5 and TRBJ2-2, with 7 bases that match TRBD2. With 11 bases clipped from V and 0 bases from J, the junction kept 9 bases outside the gene matches. CDR1 MNHEY and CDR2 SVGAGI come from the germline V gene. This CDR3 is built from 15 residues. CDR3 bases: TGTGCCTGCTACGGAGGACTAGCGAACACCGGGGAGCTGTTTTTT. It translates to CACYGGLANTGELFF.

The chain recombines TRBV5-1 with TRBJ2-5; D is perhaps TRBD1 (5 bases). Trimming stripped 0 bases from V and 4 bases from J, with 10 bases between. Germline loops: CDR1 SGHRS, CDR2 YFSETQ. The CDR3 consists of 14 residues. The CDR3 nucleotides are TGCGCCAGCAGCTTGGACAGGCTGGCAGAGACCCAGTACTTC. Translation gives CASSLDRLAETQYF.

The rearrangement links TRBV6-6 to TRBJ2-7, with no clear D. The CDR3 has 15 residues. Germline CDR1 and CDR2: MNHNY and SVGAGI (reference sequence). Trimming shortened V by 0 bases and J by 4 bases, and 13 bases separated the two germline ends. The CDR3 DNA sequence: TGTGCCAGCAGTTACTCGAATCGGGCCGATTACGAGCAGTACTTC. Amino acid sequence: CASSYSNRADYEQYF.

This chain joins TRBV7-3 and TRBJ1-1; a weak D match, TRBD1 (5 bases). The CDR3 extends over 13 amino acids. Germline-derived CDR1 and CDR2 are SGHTA and FQGTGA. Trimming shortened V by 4 bases and J by 3 bases, and 9 bases separated the two germline ends. CDR3 region: CASSYLGDTEAFF. The CDR3 bases are TGTGCCAGCAGCTATTTAGGGGACACTGAAGCTTTCTTT.

Points on this clone: Different DNA sequences within this sample yield the same CDR3. The chain carries TRBV11-2 and TRBJ2-5; 8 nucleotides match TRBD2. Germline CDR1 and CDR2: SGHAT and FQNNGV. CDR3 length: 16 residues. V shed 2 bases and J 0 bases; nucleotides not matched to a gene: 5. The CDR3 here is CASSLYPSGYQETQYF. In DNA, the CDR3 is TGTGCCAGCAGCTTATACCCTAGCGGGTACCAAGAGACCCAGTACTTC. The full variable domain, completed using reference TRBV11-2 and TRBJ2-5, is EAGVAQSPRYKIIEKRQSVAFWCNPISGHATLYWYQQILGQGPKLLIQFQNNGVVDDSQLPKDRFSAERLKGVDSTLKIQPAKLEDSAVYLCASSLYPSGYQETQYFGPGTRLLVL.